The 6 T cell receptor beta chains below were found in one sample sequenced in a study of shared clonotypes between healthy human individuals. Clones were sequenced by immunoSEQ multiplex PCR, and TCRdb holds only the in-frame ones, with some missing. The sample contains 660,000 or so clones, about 96% of which appear only once. Positively selected for CCR7, the CD45RO-negative cells used as naive CD8 cells excluded terminally differentiated effector memory CD45RA+ cells. Material: naive CD8+ T cells sorted from blood. These receptors came from a woman in her 30s in good health.

The gene calls are TRBV7-8 and TRBJ2-7; D is possibly TRBD1 (5 bases). V was shortened by 6 bases and J by 3 bases, with 18 bases between the two germline ends. CDR3 size: 15 residues. Germline loops: CDR1 SGHVS, CDR2 FQNEAQ. The CDR3 bases are TGTGCCAGCAGTCCAGTTAGTGGGGCGATCTACGAGCAGTACTTC. Residues: CASSPVSGAIYEQYF. The full variable domain, its missing parts supplied by reference TRBV7-8 and TRBJ2-7, is GAGVSQSPRYKVAKRGQDVALRCDPISGHVSLFWYQQALGQGPEFLTYFQNEAQLDKSGLPSDRFFAERPEGSVSTLKIQRTQQEDSAVYLCASSPVSGAIYEQYFGPGTRLTVT.

The chain couples TRBV2 to TRBJ2-1; D not certain. There are 14 residues in the CDR3. Germline loops: CDR1 SNHLY, CDR2 FYNNEI. V lost 6 bases and J 5 bases, leaving 14 bases between the germline ends. The CDR3 region has the DNA TGTGCCAGCAGCGACGTCGGCACGAACAATGAGCAGTTCTTC. Protein: CASSDVGTNNEQFF.

V gene TRBV9 combines with J gene TRBJ2-2, with 8 positions matching TRBD1. The germline gives CDR1 SGDLS, CDR2 YYNGEE. V shed 3 bases, J shed 7 bases, and the junction held 11 bases outside the gene matches. The CDR3 is 16 residues long. The chain's CDR3 is CASSEGSQGAIGELFF. The DNA for the CDR3 is TGTGCCAGCAGCGAGGGGTCCCAGGGGGCGATCGGGGAGCTGTTTTTT.

CDR3 nucleotides: TGTGCCACCAGCAGAGTCCCCGGGAGGGTCGAAGAGACCCAGTACTTC. Its translation is CATSRVPGRVEETQYF. This chain connects TRBV15 to TRBJ2-5; 8 bases agree with TRBD2. The V and J ends lost 1 base and 3 bases, in that order; junction bases with no gene match: 7. CDR1 is LNHNV, CDR2 YYDKDF, per germline (reference sequence). The CDR3 has 16 amino acids.

The chain employs TRBV15 and TRBJ1-2, with D unresolved. Trimming cost V 0 bases and J 1 base, with 9 bases left between them. Per germline, CDR1 LNHNV and CDR2 YYDKDF (reference sequence). The CDR3 is 15 residues long. CDR3 nucleotide sequence: TGTGCCACCAGCAGAGATTTCGGCGTTAACTATGGCTACACCTTC. This codes for CATSRDFGVNYGYTF.

The CDR3, as DNA: TGTGCCAGCAGCTTAGGTCCGGGGAACTACGAGCAGTACTTC. Residues: CASSLGPGNYEQYF. The V gene is TRBV11-2, the J gene TRBJ2-7, with a weak D call TRBD2 (5 bases). Germline CDR1 and CDR2: SGHAT and FQNNGV. The CDR3 is 14 amino acids. V was trimmed by 1 base and J by 3 bases, leaving 10 bases between them.